This record concerns one TCR beta chain sequence. This specimen comes from a study of blood T cell repertoires in COVID-19. Turning to the study itself: Sources were T cells, B-cell-depleted T cells, or PBMCs; the material itself was cDNA or gDNA.

Original processing notes: Amplification of reference gene primers provided the estimated nucleated cell counts. TCRdb's table, derived via immunoSEQ multiplex PCR, lists solely in-frame clones and lacks some. Clone size and V and J calls were adopted from that table, with D and trimming inferred from the DNA. The sample has about 340,000 clones; more than 70% are singletons. The CDR3 is made up of 13 amino acids. V was clipped by 0 bases and J by 8 bases, with 10 bases between them. The germline CDR1 and CDR2 sequences are MNHEY and SMNVEV (reference sequence). The TCR comes from a man aged 30-40 years with active or convalescent COVID-19. The rearrangement uses TRBV27 and TRBJ1-1, with unresolved D. Sequencing used peripheral blood. The DNA of the CDR3 is TGTGCCAGCAGTTTATCAGGCTCTAGGGAAGCTTTCTTT. Residues: CASSLSGSREAFF.